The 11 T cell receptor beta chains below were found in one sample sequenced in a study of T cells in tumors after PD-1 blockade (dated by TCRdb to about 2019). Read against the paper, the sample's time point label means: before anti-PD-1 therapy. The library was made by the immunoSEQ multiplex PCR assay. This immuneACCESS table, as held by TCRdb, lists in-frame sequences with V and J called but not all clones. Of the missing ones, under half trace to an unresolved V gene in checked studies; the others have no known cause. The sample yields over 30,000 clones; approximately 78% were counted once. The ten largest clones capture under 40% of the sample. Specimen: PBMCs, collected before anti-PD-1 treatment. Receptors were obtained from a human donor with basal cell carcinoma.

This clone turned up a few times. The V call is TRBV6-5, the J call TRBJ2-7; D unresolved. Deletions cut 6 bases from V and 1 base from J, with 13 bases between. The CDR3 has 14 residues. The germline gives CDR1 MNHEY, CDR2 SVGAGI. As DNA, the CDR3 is TGTGCCAGCAGCAACACCCTTAATTCCTACGAGCAGTACTTC. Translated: CASSNTLNSYEQYF.

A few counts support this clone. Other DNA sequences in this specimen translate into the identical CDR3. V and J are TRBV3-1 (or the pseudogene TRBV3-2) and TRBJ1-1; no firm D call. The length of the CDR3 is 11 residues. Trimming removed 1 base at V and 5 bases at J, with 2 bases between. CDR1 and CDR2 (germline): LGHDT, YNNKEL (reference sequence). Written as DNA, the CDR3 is TGTGCCAGCAGCCAAGGGACTGAAGCTTTCTTT. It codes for CASSQGTEAFF.

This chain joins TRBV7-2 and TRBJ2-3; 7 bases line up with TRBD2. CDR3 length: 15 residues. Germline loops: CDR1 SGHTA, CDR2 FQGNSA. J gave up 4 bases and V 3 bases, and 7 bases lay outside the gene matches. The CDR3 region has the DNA TGTGCCAGCAGCTTTGGCGGGGGAAGGGCAGATACGCAGTATTTT. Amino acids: CASSFGGGRADTQYF.

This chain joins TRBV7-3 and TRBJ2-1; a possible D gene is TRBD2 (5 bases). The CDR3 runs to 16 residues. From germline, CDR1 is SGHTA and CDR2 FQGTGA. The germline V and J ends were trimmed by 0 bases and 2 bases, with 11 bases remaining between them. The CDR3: CASSLTSALTYNEQFF. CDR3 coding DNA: TGTGCCAGCAGCTTAACTAGCGCTCTTACCTACAATGAGCAGTTCTTC.

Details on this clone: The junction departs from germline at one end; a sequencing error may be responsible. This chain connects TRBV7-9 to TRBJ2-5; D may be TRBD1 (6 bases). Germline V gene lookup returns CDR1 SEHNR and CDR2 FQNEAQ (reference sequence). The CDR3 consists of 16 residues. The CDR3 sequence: CASSVASGGLPPGGHF. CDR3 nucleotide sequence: TGTGCCAGCAGCGTCGCAAGTGGGGGCCTCCCCCCTGGGGGTCACTTC.

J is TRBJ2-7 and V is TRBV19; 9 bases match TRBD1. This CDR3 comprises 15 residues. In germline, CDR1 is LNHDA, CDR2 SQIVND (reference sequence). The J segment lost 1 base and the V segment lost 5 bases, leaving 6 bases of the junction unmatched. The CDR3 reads CASSDRDRASYEQYF. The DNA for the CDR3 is TGTGCCAGTAGTGACCGGGACAGGGCTTCCTACGAGCAGTACTTC.

CDR3 residues: CAWTPGTDTQYF. The DNA for the CDR3 is TGTGCCTGGACGCCGGGAACAGATACGCAGTATTTT. The rearrangement links TRBV30 to TRBJ2-3; D is perhaps TRBD2 (5 bases). The germline V gene has CDR1 GTSNPN and CDR2 SVGIG (reference sequence). Trimming stripped 4 bases from V and 3 bases from J, with 8 bases between. The CDR3 is 12 residues long.

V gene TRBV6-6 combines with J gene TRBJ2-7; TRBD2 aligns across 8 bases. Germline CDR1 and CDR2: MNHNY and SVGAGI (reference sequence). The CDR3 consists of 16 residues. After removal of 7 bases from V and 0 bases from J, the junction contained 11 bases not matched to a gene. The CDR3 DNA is TGTGCCAGCAACAGAGCCTCTAGCGGGTACTCCTACGAGCAGTACTTC. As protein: CASNRASSGYSYEQYF.

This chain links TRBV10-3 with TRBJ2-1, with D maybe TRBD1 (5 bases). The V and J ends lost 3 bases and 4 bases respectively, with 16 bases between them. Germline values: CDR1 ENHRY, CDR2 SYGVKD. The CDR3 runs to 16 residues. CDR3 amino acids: CAISDQAPGYYNEQFF. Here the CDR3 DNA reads TGTGCCATCAGTGATCAGGCGCCAGGGTATTACAATGAGCAGTTCTTC.

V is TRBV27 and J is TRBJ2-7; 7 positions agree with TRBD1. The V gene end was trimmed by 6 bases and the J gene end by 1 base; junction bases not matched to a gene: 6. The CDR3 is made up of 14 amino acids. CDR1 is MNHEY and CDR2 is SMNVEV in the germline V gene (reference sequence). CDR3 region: CASRAGTASYEQYF. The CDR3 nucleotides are TGTGCCAGCAGGGCTGGGACAGCGTCCTACGAGCAGTACTTC.

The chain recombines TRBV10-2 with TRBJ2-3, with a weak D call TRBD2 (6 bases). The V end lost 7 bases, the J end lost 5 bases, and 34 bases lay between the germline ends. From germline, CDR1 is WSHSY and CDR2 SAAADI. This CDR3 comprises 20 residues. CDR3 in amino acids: CASTLNTWFGTSQFRDTQYF. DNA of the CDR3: TGCGCCAGCACCCTGAATACGTGGTTCGGTACTAGCCAGTTTCGAGATACGCAGTATTTT.